The 17 T cell receptor beta chains in this list originate from one sample, sequenced in a study of neurological immune-mediated disorders. The time point is: technical triplicate 2. TCRdb independently ran MiXCR on the 5' RACE reads; one entry per CDR3 protein. The sample holds under 35,000 distinct CDR3 sequences; 10% to 15% are singletons and the top ten take more than 5%. Sequencing was performed on CD4+ T cells from blood. Receptors were obtained from a female donor with HTLV-1-associated myelopathy (HAM/TSP).

This clonotype was observed many times. V and J are TRBV10-3 and TRBJ2-7; 7 nucleotides match TRBD2. Trimming cost V 5 bases and J 5 bases; bases outside gene matches: 9. CDR3 length: 14 residues. Germline CDR1 reads ENHRY; CDR2 reads SYGVKD. As DNA, the CDR3 is TGTGCCATCAGTTTAGGACTAGGAAGTGACGAGCAGTACTTC. Protein sequence: CAISLGLGSDEQYF.

At least ten counts were recorded for this clonotype. V and J are TRBV7-2 and TRBJ2-1; D uncertain. Trimming shortened V by 1 base and J by 11 bases, and 18 bases separated the two germline ends. CDR1 is SGHTA, CDR2 FQGNSA, per germline. The CDR3 consists of 15 residues. The CDR3 reads CASSLERKGGIKQFF. The DNA of the CDR3 is TGTGCCAGCAGCTTAGAAAGGAAGGGTGGGATTAAGCAGTTCTTC.

Relative to its sample, this clonotype is medium-sized (0.01 to 0.1%). V gene TRBV29-1 combines with J gene TRBJ1-2; perhaps TRBD1 as D (6 bases). Between the trimmed V and J ends, which lost 6 bases and 5 bases, there was a span of 16 bases. CDR1 is SQVTM, CDR2 ANQGSEA, per germline. The length of the CDR3 is 13 residues. DNA for the CDR3: TGCAGCGTCTCCCCAGGGGCTGGGTATGGCTACACCTTC. Translation: CSVSPGAGYGYTF.

This clonotype has a count of ten or more. This chain connects TRBV29-1 to TRBJ1-2; possibly TRBD1 for D (6 bases). This CDR3 is built from 11 residues. CDR1 SQVTM and CDR2 ANQGSEA come from the germline V gene. V was trimmed by 0 bases and J by 8 bases, leaving 7 bases between them. The CDR3, as DNA: TGCAGCGTTGAAGACAGGGGCGGCTACACCTTC. Its protein product is CSVEDRGGYTF.

This clonotype was counted at least ten times. The gene calls are TRBV28 and TRBJ2-3, with a weak D call TRBD1 (6 bases). V lost 6 bases and J lost 4, with 11 bases in between. CDR1 MDHEN and CDR2 SYDVKM come from the germline V gene. This CDR3 is 13 amino acids long. CDR3 DNA sequence: TGTGCCAGCAGAACTGGGGGCGCAGATACGCAGTATTTT. It specifies CASRTGGADTQYF.

This clonotype was seen at least ten times. The chain combines TRBV7-6 with TRBJ2-5; unclear D gene. Per germline, CDR1 SGHVS and CDR2 FNYEAQ. V was clipped by 5 bases and J by 1 base, with 14 bases between them. This CDR3 has 15 residues. Here the CDR3 reads CASSHQDVGQETQYF. The DNA for the CDR3 is TGTGCCAGCAGCCACCAGGACGTAGGCCAAGAGACCCAGTACTTC.

The chain recombines TRBV6-1 with TRBJ2-7; D may be TRBD1 or TRBD2 (7 bases each). CDR3 length: 14 amino acids. Germline V gene data show CDR1 as MNHNS and CDR2 as SASEGT. V lost 7 bases and J 3 bases, leaving 16 bases between the germline ends. The CDR3 loop reads CASKPRGGVYEQYF. DNA for the CDR3: TGTGCCAGCAAACCCAGGGGGGGAGTCTACGAGCAGTACTTC.

This clonotype has at least ten counts. The V gene is TRBV5-1, the J gene TRBJ2-6; perhaps TRBD2 as D (7 bases). The length of the CDR3 is 16 residues. CDR1 is SGHRS, CDR2 YFSETQ, per germline. Trimming shortened V by 4 bases and J by 2 bases, and 13 bases separated the two germline ends. In DNA, the CDR3 is TGCGCCAGCAGCGTCGGCGGGGGCCCTGGGGCCAACGTCCTGACTTTC. This sequence encodes CASSVGGGPGANVLTF.

In its sample, this clonotype was seen many times. Written as DNA, the CDR3 is TGTGCCAGCTCACGTGAGAGAACTGAAGCTTTCTTT. This codes for CASSRERTEAFF. The chain carries TRBV18 and TRBJ1-1; D is uncertain. Germline loops: CDR1 KGHSH, CDR2 LQKENI. This CDR3 is 12 amino acids long. V was cut by 4 bases and J by 5 bases, with 8 bases left in between.

This clonotype was detected many times. The rearrangement links TRBV3-1 to TRBJ1-1; 8 bases match TRBD1. J was trimmed by 5 bases and V by 3 bases; bases with no gene match: 5. CDR1 and CDR2 (germline): LGHDT, YNNKEL (reference sequence). This CDR3 has 14 amino acids. The CDR3 loop is CASSQRQGNTEAFF. The CDR3 region has the DNA TGTGCCAGCAGCCAGCGACAGGGGAATACTGAAGCTTTCTTT.

This clonotype was seen repeatedly, ten times or more. CDR3 sequence reads: CASSRILRGEKLFF. CDR3 DNA: TGTGCCAGCAGCCGCATACTAAGGGGTGAAAAACTGTTTTTT. The chain employs TRBV7-2 and TRBJ1-4; D perhaps matches TRBD1 (5 bases). CDR1 is SGHTA and CDR2 is FQGNSA in the germline V gene. The V end was cut by 5 bases, the J end by 7 bases, with 14 bases between. CDR3 length equals 14 residues.

In this sample, this clonotype turned up many times. The chain combines TRBV29-1 with TRBJ2-2, with a possible D match to TRBD1 (6 bases). Per germline, CDR1 SQVTM and CDR2 ANQGSEA. V was cut by 6 bases and J by 0 bases, with 8 bases left in between. The CDR3 covers 13 residues. CDR3 sequence: CSVDRANTGELFF. For the CDR3, the DNA is TGCAGCGTGGACAGAGCGAACACCGGGGAGCTGTTTTTT.

At least ten counts were recorded for this clonotype. CDR3 residues: CASSLQTGRQETQYF. The DNA for the CDR3 is TGTGCCAGCAGCTTACAGACAGGGAGGCAAGAGACCCAGTACTTC. The gene calls are TRBV7-2 and TRBJ2-5; weak D call: TRBD1 (7 bases). This CDR3 is built from 15 residues. The germline CDR1 and CDR2 sequences are SGHTA and FQGNSA. Trimming shortened V by 2 bases and J by 2 bases, and 12 bases separated the two germline ends.

There are many counts of this clonotype. V is TRBV6-1 and J is TRBJ1-4, with D uncertain. Germline CDR1 MNHNS, CDR2 SASEGT. CDR3 length: 15 amino acids. The V gene lost 6 bases and the J gene lost 11 bases, with 22 bases spanning the gap. This CDR3 is CASSAQPGGGGKLFF. The CDR3 region has the DNA TGTGCCAGCAGCGCCCAGCCGGGAGGCGGTGGGAAACTGTTTTTT.

V gene TRBV5-1 combines with J gene TRBJ2-1; D may be TRBD2 (5 bases). The germline CDR1 and CDR2 sequences are SGHRS and YFSETQ. The CDR3 is 13 amino acids. The germline V and J ends were trimmed by 0 bases and 8 bases, with 9 bases remaining between them. CDR3 amino acids: CASSLEVGDEQFF. DNA for the CDR3: TGCGCCAGCAGCTTGGAAGTCGGGGATGAGCAGTTCTTC.

This clonotype was recorded at least ten times. The chain links TRBV4-1 to TRBJ2-2; D not certain. Germline CDR1 is MGHRA and CDR2 is YSYEKL. Deletions cut 2 bases from V and 1 base from J, with 5 bases between. The CDR3 sequence is 14 residues long. CDR3: CASSQRGNTGELFF. In DNA form, the CDR3 reads TGCGCCAGCAGCCAAAGAGGGAACACCGGGGAGCTGTTTTTT.

This clonotype is labeled medium-sized. This chain joins TRBV7-2 and TRBJ2-3; TRBD1 or TRBD2 may be the D gene (6 bases each). Germline V gives CDR1 SGHTA, CDR2 FQGNSA. Trimming stripped 0 bases from V and 2 bases from J, with 9 bases between. The length of the CDR3 is 15 residues. The CDR3, as DNA: TGTGCCAGCAGCTTAGCGGGGGGCCACACAGATACGCAGTATTTT. It codes for CASSLAGGHTDTQYF.